The 24 T cell receptor beta chains given below trace back to one sample, sequenced in a study of T-cell reconstitution after alpha-beta-depleted transplantation in children (dated by TCRdb to 2016 to 2018). Reading the label with the study, this specimen's treatment or condition is: allogeneic hematopoietic cell transplantation with graft depleted of TCRalphabeta T cells and CD19 B cells. The library was prepared using PCR. Sequencing used an Illumina HiSeq 2500. TCR library preparation used molecular barcoding, with unique molecular identifiers applied to normalize quantification of the TCRbeta repertoire. In-frame beta chains were kept once TCRdb had trimmed the public reads at Q25 with fastp and called clones with MiXCR. Rows are unified per CDR3 protein, each entry keeping the most common DNA and genes. For this sample the table gives hundreds of thousands of distinct CDR3 sequences, of which approximately 22% were detected only once. Approximately 14% of the sample goes to the ten largest clones.

Specimen: PBMCs, mostly from graft donor cells, collected 360 days after TCRalphabeta/CD19-depleted stem cell transplant. The receptors stem from a boy under three years old who had a stem cell transplant for acute myeloid leukemia, so the T cells may come from the graft donor.

The chain carries TRBV12-3 or TRBV12-4 and TRBJ2-3, with D possibly TRBD1 on 7 matching bases. Trimming removed 3 bases at V and 2 bases at J, with 12 bases between. The CDR3 is 15 residues long. CDR3 in DNA: TGTGCCAGCAGTTTCAACAGGGGACTCACAGATACGCAGTATTTT. Protein: CASSFNRGLTDTQYF.

The rearrangement links TRBV2 to TRBJ2-2; D is possibly TRBD2 (5 bases). The germline CDR1 and CDR2 sequences are SNHLY and FYNNEI. CDR3 size: 15 residues. The V end lost 6 bases, the J end lost 3 bases, and 14 bases lay between the germline ends. The CDR3 here is CASRTRVGDTGELFF. The CDR3 coding sequence is TGTGCCAGCAGAACGAGGGTGGGCGACACCGGGGAGCTGTTTTTT.

A few counts support this clonotype. This chain uses TRBV7-2 with TRBJ2-7, with D possibly matching TRBD1 (5 bases). There are 14 residues in the CDR3. Germline lookup yields CDR1 SGHTA and CDR2 FQGNSA. Trimming stripped 3 bases from V and 0 bases from J, with 9 bases between. CDR3 in DNA: TGTGCCAGCAGCTTGCAGGGAAGCTCCTACGAGCAGTACTTC. This sequence encodes CASSLQGSSYEQYF.

V usage is TRBV20-1 and J usage is TRBJ2-7, with 7 bases identical to TRBD1. V dropped 1 base and J dropped 6; count of bases not matched to a gene: 6. The CDR3 is 13 amino acids. Germline assignment: CDR1 DFQATT and CDR2 SNEGSKA (reference sequence). The CDR3 DNA follows: TGCAGTGCTAGAGTGGACAGGTCCGCCGAGCAGTACTTC. This encodes CSARVDRSAEQYF.

This sequence joins TRBV5-4 and TRBJ1-1; D ambiguous. The ends were cut back, 0 bases at V and 1 base at J, with 19 bases in the middle. The length of the CDR3 is 18 residues. The V gene's germline CDR1 is SGHNT and CDR2 YYREEE (reference sequence). CDR3 loop: CASSLATQPNLGNTEAFF. The CDR3 DNA reads as TGTGCCAGCAGCTTGGCCACTCAGCCCAACCTGGGGAACACTGAAGCTTTCTTT.

The table lists this clonotype with a few counts. This sequence joins TRBV7-8 and TRBJ1-1, with D tentatively TRBD1 (6 bases). V was cut by 5 bases and J by 7 bases, with 11 bases left in between. This CDR3 has 12 amino acids. The germline V gene has CDR1 SGHVS and CDR2 FQNEAQ. The chain's CDR3 is CASSRDRLEAFF. The CDR3 DNA is TGTGCCAGCAGCCGCGACAGGCTTGAAGCTTTCTTT.

The chain links TRBV25-1 to TRBJ2-3; D is unresolved. The V and J ends lost 8 bases and 3 bases respectively, with 12 bases between them. The CDR3 consists of 13 residues. The germline gives CDR1 MGHDK, CDR2 SYGVNS. The CDR3 region has the DNA TGTGCCAGCGCGTCCCCCGTAACAGATACGCAGTATTTT. It translates to CASASPVTDTQYF.

Ten or more counts support this clonotype. V usage is TRBV6-1 and J usage is TRBJ1-1, with D possibly TRBD1 on 5 matching bases. V gave up 5 bases and J gave up 3 bases, with 10 bases separating them. CDR1 MNHNS and CDR2 SASEGT come from the germline V gene. The CDR3 is 13 amino acids. Written as DNA, the CDR3 is TGTGCCAGCAGTACGGACACATACACTGAAGCTTTCTTT. It encodes CASSTDTYTEAFF.

V gene TRBV4-3 combines with J gene TRBJ1-3; no clear D gene. The V end lost 5 bases, the J end lost 0 bases, and 11 bases lay between the germline ends. CDR3 length: 15 residues. Germline CDR1 LGHNA, CDR2 YSLEER. CDR3 loop: CASSSGQPSGNTIYF. The CDR3, as DNA: TGCGCCAGCAGCTCGGGCCAACCCTCTGGAAACACCATATATTTT.

The chain uses TRBV27 and TRBJ2-7; TRBD1 matches 10 bases. The CDR3 covers 16 residues. V shed 6 bases and J 5 bases; nucleotides not matched to a gene: 13. Germline CDR1 and CDR2: MNHEY and SMNVEV (reference sequence). In nucleotides, the CDR3 is TGTGCCAGCAGGATTGCCGGGACAGGGGTCTTAAACGAGCAGTACTTC. This translates into CASRIAGTGVLNEQYF.

In its sample, this clonotype was seen many times. The chain carries TRBV29-1 and TRBJ2-1; the match to TRBD2 covers 7 bases. With 1 base clipped from V and 10 bases from J, the junction kept 13 bases outside the gene matches. The CDR3 is 15 amino acids. Germline-derived CDR1 and CDR2 are SQVTM and ANQGSEA. The CDR3 nucleotides are TGCAGCGTTGAAGGTCGGGTAGCGGGTTTGGAGGAGCAGTTCTTC. Translation gives CSVEGRVAGLEEQFF.

This clonotype was counted at least ten times. The rearrangement links TRBV7-2 to TRBJ1-5, with TRBD1 matching 7 bases. The CDR3 runs to 15 residues. The V gene end was trimmed by 0 bases and the J gene end by 5 bases; junction bases not matched to a gene: 4. Germline CDR1 SGHTA, CDR2 FQGNSA. CDR3 residues: CASSLATGRDQPQHF. CDR3 in DNA: TGTGCCAGCAGCTTAGCGACAGGGAGGGATCAGCCCCAGCATTTT.

This clonotype was seen a handful of times. This sequence joins TRBV20-1 and TRBJ2-7; TRBD2 agrees at 8 bases. V shed 6 bases and J 2 bases; nucleotides not matched to a gene: 12. The CDR3 has 15 residues. Germline loops: CDR1 DFQATT, CDR2 SNEGSKA (reference sequence). This chain's CDR3 is CSATAHSGVPYEQYF. The CDR3 DNA is TGCAGTGCCACCGCTCATAGCGGGGTCCCCTACGAGCAGTACTTC.

This clonotype turned up a few times. The gene calls are TRBV7-2 and TRBJ2-7, with a weak D call TRBD1 (5 bases). The germline V gene has CDR1 SGHTA and CDR2 FQGNSA. V was pared by 2 bases and J by 2 bases, with 13 bases between. This CDR3 comprises 15 residues. This chain's CDR3 is CASSLMDIVPYEQYF. The CDR3 nucleotides are TGTGCCAGCAGCTTAATGGACATCGTTCCCTACGAGCAGTACTTC. Combining the CDR3 with reference TRBV7-2 and TRBJ2-7 gives the whole variable domain GAGVSQSPSNKVTEKGKDVELRCDPISGHTALYWYRQSLGQGLEFLIYFQGNSAPDKSGLPSDRFSAERTGGSVSTLTIQRTQQEDSAVYLCASSLMDIVPYEQYFGPGTRLTVT.

This clonotype was seen ten or more times. The CDR3 DNA follows: TGCAGTGCTACCCCCCTCGGCGTGACAGATACGCAGTATTTT. Protein product: CSATPLGVTDTQYF. The chain joins TRBV20-1 to TRBJ2-3, with D unresolved. V was shortened by 4 bases and J by 3 bases, with 14 bases between the two germline ends. Germline loops: CDR1 DFQATT, CDR2 SNEGSKA (reference sequence). The CDR3 runs 14 residues.

Many counts were recorded for this clonotype. The genes are TRBV20-1 and TRBJ1-2; D gene ambiguous. With 1 base removed from V and 8 bases from J, the gap between germline ends came to 11 bases. The CDR3 has 12 amino acids. From germline, CDR1 is DFQATT and CDR2 SNEGSKA (reference sequence). This chain's CDR3 is CSARGWGDGYTF. CDR3 DNA sequence: TGCAGTGCTAGAGGATGGGGAGACGGCTACACCTTC.

There are many counts of this clonotype. The CDR3 DNA is TGTGCCAGCAGGTCCACAGGGGTCCAGTCACCCCTCCACTTT. Encoded protein: CASRSTGVQSPLHF. The J gene is TRBJ1-6, the V gene TRBV12-3 or TRBV12-4, with 7 bases that match TRBD1. Trimming took 6 bases from V and 10 from J; bases not matched to a gene: 9. This CDR3 spans 14 amino acids.

This clonotype was counted many times. J is TRBJ2-1 and V is TRBV19; maybe TRBD1 (7 bases). The CDR3 runs 13 residues. Germline V gene sequence: CDR1 LNHDA, CDR2 SQIVND (reference sequence). Trimming cost V 10 bases and J 10 bases, with 20 bases left between them. The CDR3 spells CATKTEGAGEQFF. CDR3 DNA sequence: TGTGCCACTAAGACAGAGGGGGCGGGGGAGCAGTTCTTC.

The sample holds many counts of this clonotype. The V gene is TRBV20-1, the J gene TRBJ2-3; perhaps TRBD2 as D (5 bases). CDR3 length: 11 residues. CDR1 and CDR2 from the germline V gene are DFQATT and SNEGSKA (reference sequence). Deletions cut 7 bases from V and 0 bases from J, with 5 bases between. CDR3: CSGTSTDTQYF. CDR3 bases: TGCAGTGGGACTAGCACAGATACGCAGTATTTT.

The chain joins TRBV6-6 to TRBJ2-7; a weak D match, TRBD1 (5 bases). Between the trimmed V and J ends, which lost 7 bases and 2 bases, there was a span of 12 bases. Germline-derived CDR1 and CDR2 are MNHNY and SVGAGI (reference sequence). The CDR3 runs to 13 residues. The CDR3 nucleotides read TGTGCCAGCACCTCAGGGTGGCCCTACGAGCAGTACGTC. Translation gives CASTSGWPYEQYV.

In its sample, this clonotype was seen a few times. V is TRBV5-1 and J is TRBJ2-3; D is possibly TRBD1 or TRBD2 (5 bases each). The CDR3 consists of 17 residues. Germline-derived CDR1 and CDR2 are SGHRS and YFSETQ. Trimming removed 4 bases from V and 4 bases from J, with 22 bases in between. The CDR3 region is CASSPRTDSRRPDTQYF. CDR3 in DNA: TGCGCCAGCAGCCCCCGGACCGACAGTAGGAGGCCAGATACGCAGTATTTT.

A few counts support this clonotype. V usage is TRBV29-1 and J usage is TRBJ2-3; D might be TRBD2 (5 bases). There are 13 residues in the CDR3. CDR1 SQVTM and CDR2 ANQGSEA come from the germline V gene. V shed 6 bases and J shed 2 bases, with 12 bases lying between them. The CDR3, as DNA: TGCAGCGTGCCGGGATTATTCACAGATACGCAGTATTTT. Encoded protein: CSVPGLFTDTQYF.

This clonotype came up many times. CDR3 in DNA: TGTGCCAGCAGTACTCCGGAGGAAATGAACACTGAAGCTTTCTTT. As protein: CASSTPEEMNTEAFF. The gene calls are TRBV28 and TRBJ1-1; D remains ambiguous. The CDR3 extends over 15 amino acids. V was trimmed by 5 bases and J by 0 bases, leaving 13 bases between them. CDR1 and CDR2 from the germline V gene are MDHEN and SYDVKM.

The J gene is TRBJ2-5, the V gene TRBV5-1, with 8 bases aligning to TRBD2. Germline assignment: CDR1 SGHRS and CDR2 YFSETQ. There are 16 residues in the CDR3. Trimming at V came to 4 bases and at J to 4 bases, leaving 12 bases not matched to a gene. CDR3 nucleotide sequence: TGCGCCAGCAGCAAAAATAGCGGGGACCCCGGAGAGACCCAGTACTTC. This gives the protein CASSKNSGDPGETQYF.